This is a list of T cell receptor beta chains from one sample in a study of blood T cell repertoires in COVID-19. Repertoires were generated with immunoSEQ multiplex PCR, while TCRdb's copy carries only in-frame clones and drops some. This sample has some 200,000 clones; around nine tenths occur once, and the top ten carry 0.77%. Sample: PBMCs or T cells enriched from blood (not recorded which). These receptors were collected from a woman aged 18 to 35 who had recovered from COVID-19. The CDR3 runs from the conserved cysteine through the conserved F or W. The order of the fields is J gene, clone size, D gene, V gene, CDR3 protein, CDR3 DNA. The D gene is left open where the match is weak. Clone size is given for some rows only: seen once, a few or many times, or a class if the clone is expanded.

j_call: TRBJ2-3
clone_size: -
d_call: TRBD1
v_call: TRBV28
cdr3_aa: CASRPTGEETDTQYF
cdr3_nt: TGTGCCAGCAGACCGACAGGGGAGGAGACAGATACGCAGTATTTT

j_call: TRBJ2-6
clone_size: once
d_call: -
v_call: TRBV7-2
cdr3_aa: CASSLAPPGRFGANVLTF
cdr3_nt: TGTGCCAGCAGCTTAGCTCCCCCAGGGCGCTTTGGGGCCAACGTCCTGACTTTC

j_call: TRBJ2-7
clone_size: -
d_call: TRBD1
v_call: TRBV2
cdr3_aa: CASLTGAAYEQYF
cdr3_nt: TGTGCCAGCCTAACAGGGGCGGCCTACGAGCAGTACTTC

j_call: TRBJ2-2
clone_size: once
d_call: -
v_call: TRBV5-1
cdr3_aa: CASSSSPGSSVGELFF
cdr3_nt: TGCGCCAGCAGCTCCTCCCCCGGGAGTTCGGTCGGGGAGCTGTTTTTT

j_call: TRBJ2-1
clone_size: -
d_call: -
v_call: TRBV7-9
cdr3_aa: CASRGLYNEQFF
cdr3_nt: TGTGCCAGCCGGGGTCTTTACAATGAGCAGTTCTTC

j_call: TRBJ2-7
clone_size: -
d_call: TRBD2
v_call: TRBV27
cdr3_aa: CASSFGLAGDNEQYF
cdr3_nt: TGTGCCAGCAGTTTTGGACTAGCGGGAGATAACGAGCAGTACTTC

j_call: TRBJ2-5
clone_size: -
d_call: TRBD2
v_call: TRBV15
cdr3_aa: CATRRMTSGAEETQYF
cdr3_nt: TGTGCCACCAGACGTATGACTAGCGGGGCCGAAGAGACCCAGTACTTC

j_call: TRBJ2-1
clone_size: -
d_call: TRBD2
v_call: TRBV6-5
cdr3_aa: CASSNPGLALEQFF
cdr3_nt: TGTGCCAGCAGTAACCCGGGACTAGCGCTTGAGCAGTTCTTC

j_call: TRBJ2-3
clone_size: -
d_call: TRBD2
v_call: TRBV5-4
cdr3_aa: CASTSTSGSRDTQYF
cdr3_nt: TGTGCCAGCACCTCGACTAGCGGGAGTAGAGATACGCAGTATTTT

j_call: TRBJ2-3
clone_size: -
d_call: -
v_call: TRBV15
cdr3_aa: CATSDSSTDTQYF
cdr3_nt: TGTGCCACCAGTGACAGTAGCACAGATACGCAGTATTTT

j_call: TRBJ1-1
clone_size: -
d_call: -
v_call: TRBV7-6
cdr3_aa: CASSRQENTEAFF
cdr3_nt: TGTGCCAGCAGCCGACAGGAAAACACTGAAGCTTTCTTT

j_call: TRBJ2-7
clone_size: few
d_call: -
v_call: TRBV10-3
cdr3_aa: CAISESRDSEQYF
cdr3_nt: TGTGCCATCAGTGAGTCCCGGGACTCCGAGCAGTACTTC

j_call: TRBJ2-2
clone_size: -
d_call: TRBD1
v_call: TRBV27
cdr3_aa: CASSFLGQGGAGELFF
cdr3_nt: TGTGCCAGCAGCTTTCTGGGACAGGGAGGAGCCGGGGAGCTGTTTTTT

j_call: TRBJ2-2
clone_size: -
d_call: TRBD2
v_call: TRBV19
cdr3_aa: CASSLAGGNTGELFF
cdr3_nt: TGTGCCAGTAGCCTAGCGGGAGGGAACACCGGGGAGCTGTTTTTT

j_call: TRBJ2-7
clone_size: few
d_call: TRBD2
v_call: TRBV7-2
cdr3_aa: CASSPRLAGAHEQYF
cdr3_nt: TGTGCCAGCAGCCCCCGACTAGCGGGAGCACACGAGCAGTACTTC

j_call: TRBJ2-1
clone_size: -
d_call: -
v_call: TRBV6-1
cdr3_aa: CASHSGSRYNEQFF
cdr3_nt: TGTGCCAGCCATAGTGGGAGTCGATACAATGAGCAGTTCTTC

j_call: TRBJ2-7
clone_size: -
d_call: -
v_call: TRBV3-1/TRBV3-2
cdr3_aa: CASSQDSDFISYEQYF
cdr3_nt: TGTGCCAGCAGCCAAGATTCGGACTTTATCTCCTACGAGCAGTACTTC

j_call: TRBJ1-2
clone_size: -
d_call: -
v_call: TRBV4-1
cdr3_aa: CASSQGRRKASYGYTF
cdr3_nt: TGCGCCAGCAGCCAAGGTCGCCGAAAAGCGAGCTATGGCTACACCTTC

j_call: TRBJ2-2
clone_size: few
d_call: TRBD2
v_call: TRBV7-7
cdr3_aa: CATRQWGEGNTGELFF
cdr3_nt: TGTGCTACCCGGCAGTGGGGGGAGGGGAACACCGGGGAGCTGTTTTTT

j_call: TRBJ1-1
clone_size: -
d_call: -
v_call: TRBV7-6
cdr3_aa: CASSSGRLDRNTEAFF
cdr3_nt: TGTGCCAGCAGCTCCGGCAGGTTAGACAGGAACACTGAAGCTTTCTTT

j_call: TRBJ2-5
clone_size: -
d_call: -
v_call: TRBV5-4
cdr3_aa: CASSAVAGTQYF
cdr3_nt: TGTGCCAGCAGCGCCGTTGCGGGGACCCAGTACTTC

j_call: TRBJ2-3
clone_size: -
d_call: TRBD2
v_call: TRBV7-3
cdr3_aa: CASSSVRGDTDTQYF
cdr3_nt: TGTGCCAGCAGCTCGGTGCGGGGGGACACAGATACGCAGTATTTT

j_call: TRBJ2-7
clone_size: -
d_call: TRBD1
v_call: TRBV19
cdr3_aa: CASKDRVEVDEQYF
cdr3_nt: TGTGCCAGTAAGGACAGGGTTGAAGTCGACGAGCAGTACTTC

j_call: TRBJ2-7
clone_size: -
d_call: TRBD1
v_call: TRBV5-1
cdr3_aa: CASSSQGETYEQYF
cdr3_nt: TGCGCCAGCAGCTCCCAGGGGGAAACCTACGAGCAGTACTTC

j_call: TRBJ2-7
clone_size: once
d_call: TRBD2
v_call: TRBV2
cdr3_aa: CASRRYGEGSYEQYF
cdr3_nt: TGTGCCAGCCGCAGGTATGGGGAGGGGTCCTACGAGCAGTACTTC

j_call: TRBJ2-2
clone_size: -
d_call: -
v_call: TRBV7-2
cdr3_aa: CASSLSYTGELFF
cdr3_nt: TGTGCCAGCAGCTTATCCTACACCGGGGAGCTGTTTTTT

j_call: TRBJ2-3
clone_size: once
d_call: -
v_call: TRBV5-1
cdr3_aa: CASSLGAEGWDTQYF
cdr3_nt: TGCGCCAGCAGCTTGGGTGCGGAAGGCTGGGATACGCAGTATTTT

j_call: TRBJ2-1
clone_size: -
d_call: -
v_call: TRBV6-4
cdr3_aa: CARVGVPSYNEQFF
cdr3_nt: TGTGCCAGGGTGGGCGTGCCCTCCTACAATGAGCAGTTCTTC

j_call: TRBJ2-1
clone_size: -
d_call: -
v_call: TRBV7-9
cdr3_aa: CASSFERGAYNEQFF
cdr3_nt: TGTGCCAGCAGCTTTGAAAGGGGCGCCTACAATGAGCAGTTCTTC

j_call: TRBJ2-3
clone_size: once
d_call: TRBD2
v_call: TRBV11-1
cdr3_aa: CASSLLRGTRKYF
cdr3_nt: TGTGCCAGCAGCTTATTGAGGGGGACTAGGAAGTATTTT

j_call: TRBJ2-2
clone_size: few
d_call: TRBD2
v_call: TRBV5-1
cdr3_aa: CASSFGTSGGSGELFF
cdr3_nt: TGCGCCAGCAGCTTTGGGACTAGCGGGGGCTCCGGGGAGCTGTTTTTT

j_call: TRBJ2-5
clone_size: -
d_call: -
v_call: TRBV21-1
cdr3_aa: CASSKDAVEETQYF
cdr3_nt: TGTGCCAGCAGCAAAGACGCGGTCGAAGAGACCCAGTACTTC

j_call: TRBJ2-1
clone_size: -
d_call: TRBD2
v_call: TRBV27
cdr3_aa: CASSLDVAGAYNEQFF
cdr3_nt: TGTGCCAGCAGTCTCGATGTAGCGGGGGCCTACAATGAGCAGTTCTTC

j_call: TRBJ2-1
clone_size: -
d_call: -
v_call: TRBV6-2/TRBV6-3
cdr3_aa: CASSAGNNEQFF
cdr3_nt: TGTGCCAGCAGTGCAGGGAACAATGAGCAGTTCTTC

j_call: TRBJ1-5
clone_size: -
d_call: -
v_call: TRBV15
cdr3_aa: CATSREGGAPQHF
cdr3_nt: TGTGCCACCAGCAGAGAGGGGGGTGCGCCCCAGCATTTT

j_call: TRBJ1-2
clone_size: -
d_call: TRBD1
v_call: TRBV28
cdr3_aa: CASSFFDRGRNYGYTF
cdr3_nt: TGTGCCAGCAGTTTTTTCGACAGGGGTCGTAACTATGGCTACACCTTC

j_call: TRBJ2-5
clone_size: -
d_call: TRBD1
v_call: TRBV11-2
cdr3_aa: CASSLGGTGGLLETQYF
cdr3_nt: TGTGCCAGCAGCTTGGGGGGGACAGGGGGCCTCTTGGAGACCCAGTACTTC